This T cell receptor (beta chain) was profiled in a study of Tregs in tolerant kidney transplant recipients. Findings of the study overall: Few patients were studied, so findings need validation in larger groups.

Trimming stripped 2 bases from V and 4 bases from J, with 14 bases between. Germline V gene lookup returns CDR1 SGHAT and CDR2 FQNNGV. There are 15 residues in the CDR3. This clone was recorded only once. Its matching antigen is unknown. This table comes from immunoSEQ multiplex PCR, and its TCRdb copy is limited to in-frame clones, with some not included. The sample includes about 15,000 clones, roughly nine tenths of them seen just once. The sequencing sample was made of CD8+ T cells from blood. This receptor was obtained from a human donor in good health. V usage is TRBV11-2 and J usage is TRBJ2-5; TRBD2 might be the D (7 bases). The CDR3 nucleotides are TGTGCCAGCAGCTTACTAGCCGGGGGGCGAGAGACCCAGTACTTC. Residues: CASSLLAGGRETQYF. Full variable domain (remainder filled in from reference TRBV11-2 and TRBJ2-5): EAGVAQSPRYKIIEKRQSVAFWCNPISGHATLYWYQQILGQGPKLLIQFQNNGVVDDSQLPKDRFSAERLKGVDSTLKIQPAKLEDSAVYLCASSLLAGGRETQYFGPGTRLLVL.